This entry describes one T cell receptor beta chain. The PCR used 60 Vbeta and 13 Jbeta primers. The assay was immunoSEQ multiplex PCR, and TCRdb's table has in-frame clones only and misses some. In the table there are about 140,000 clones, 70% to 85% of which are singletons. This sample was taken from a study of cytomegalovirus exposure and HLA in healthy donors. The donors (healthy individuals) were bone marrow donors. Source material: PBMCs. This TCR was recovered from a woman between 45 and 60 years old in good health and CMV-seropositive.

CDR3 in amino acids: CASSSFGGAGEQFF. The CDR3 DNA is TGTGCCAGCAGTTCATTCGGGGGGGCTGGTGAGCAGTTCTTC. The chain links TRBV6-6 to TRBJ2-1; 8 positions agree with TRBD2. The CDR3 contains 14 residues. Trimming removed 4 bases from V and 9 bases from J; junction bases left unmatched: 8. Germline assignment: CDR1 MNHNY and CDR2 SVGAGI (reference sequence).